The clone carrying this T cell receptor beta chain occurred a few times. What it recognizes is unknown. TCRdb fed the 5' RACE reads into MiXCR, producing one record per CDR3 protein. In the table there are 450,000 to 550,000 distinct CDR3 sequences, about 5.2% of which are singletons. The sample comes from a study of CD8 T cells in ankylosing spondylitis. Germline V CDR1 and CDR2: SEHNR, FQNEAQ (reference sequence). The CDR3 contains 16 residues. Trimming at V came to 5 bases and at J to 7 bases, leaving 15 bases not matched to a gene. The study, taken as a whole, reports: In ankylosing spondylitis blood, a motif of roughly 8 highly homologous TCR beta variants appeared characteristic.

The sample comprised blood, either unsorted or a sorted T cell fraction (not recorded which). The chain couples TRBV7-9 to TRBJ2-7, with 9 bases identical to TRBD2. This TCR derives from a male donor with ankylosing spondylitis. The CDR3 sequence: CASSHLQEREEGEQYF. The CDR3 region has the DNA TGTGCCAGCAGCCATCTTCAAGAGCGGGAGGAAGGAGAGCAGTACTTC. Combining the CDR3 with reference TRBV7-9 and TRBJ2-7 gives the whole variable domain DTGVSQNPRHKITKRGQNVTFRCDPISEHNRLYWYRQTLGQGPEFLTYFQNEAQLEKSRLLSDRFSAERPKGSFSTLEIQRTEQGDSAMYLCASSHLQEREEGEQYFGPGTRLTVT.